This section outlines one TCR beta chain sequence together with its context. Documented time point: late/post reinfection, 12 to 24 weeks after detection. The sorted cells went straight to TCR sequencing with no prior in vitro expansion. Total naive CD8 T cells were sorted as viable CD3+ CD8+ CD45RO- cells from a couple of donors. The sample comes from a study of memory CD8 T cells in hepatitis C reinfection. The table came from immunoSEQ multiplex PCR; TCRdb's copy has only in-frame clones and leaves some out. The repertoire holds about 50,000 clones, with 75% to 90% as singletons. The CDR3 contains 11 residues. Per the germline V gene, CDR1 is DFQATT and CDR2 is SNEGSKA (reference sequence). The ends were cut back, 6 bases at V and 3 bases at J, with 9 bases in the middle.

Material for sequencing was naive CD8+ T cells sorted from blood. The receptor was isolated from a man aged 18 to 30 with hepatitis C virus infection. This chain joins TRBV20-1 and TRBJ2-7, with D tentatively TRBD2 (5 bases). The CDR3 DNA reads as TGCAGTGCCAGTGGAGGCTACGAGCAGTACTTC. It translates to CSASGGYEQYF.